This T cell receptor (beta chain) was found in a study of T cells after yellow fever vaccination (dated 2019 in TCRdb). As for the study more broadly: The SMART-Seq v4 Ultra Low Input RNA kit was used to prepare libraries from fractions with low cell numbers. Bulk TCR alpha and beta repertoires were sequenced longitudinally to track T-cell clones before and after primary and booster YFV17D yellow fever vaccination. The cohort comprised two healthy male donors, one aged 18 to 29 and one aged 30 to 39 years. Bulk PBMC replicates and cell subsets were isolated from blood drawn at multiple timepoints before and after both primary and secondary immunization.

Results and caveats for the whole study, not just this receptor: Computational filtering was needed because FACS-sorted repertoires could contain abundant contaminating clonotypes from the bulk population. The study included only a couple of donors, which limits how far the findings can be generalized. A small share of clonotypes occurred in both CD4 and CD8 compartments, likely arising from convergent recombination. Compared with the primary T-cell response, the secondary T-cell response was faster but weaker, reaching its peak on day 5 rather than on day 15. Most clones expanded after primary vaccination (roughly 96% of CD4 and around 88% of CD8) were re-detected after the booster, suggesting that broad memory maintenance occurred.

TCR cDNA was synthesized by 5'RACE template switching, which introduced a universal primer site and unique molecular identifiers. cDNA synthesis was primed from both the TCR alpha and TCR beta constant segments. Library amplification used two PCR steps, and the second PCR step added sample barcodes and sequencing adapters. Sequencing of libraries was performed on Illumina HiSeq 2500 (2x100 bp) or NovaSeq (2x150 bp). The paper's processing steps were these. Reads were demultiplexed and collapsed into UMI consensus sequences with MIGEC, and V(D)J alignment was performed with MiXCR. Using edgeR on replicate PBMC samples, clonotypes were called vaccine-responding if FDR was below 0.01 and the log2 fold change was above 5 up to day 15. CD4 or CD8 identity was assigned to each bulk clonotype according to whether the clonotype was present at higher abundance in the sequenced CD4 repertoire or the sequenced CD8 repertoire. TCRdb trimmed public reads at Q25 via fastp, called clones via MiXCR and kept in-frame beta chains. Here each entry gathers all rows of one CDR3 protein and keeps the most common genes and DNA. Here the V and J calls rest on TCRdb's processing, not on the authors' analysis. The sample includes just under 600,000 distinct CDR3 sequences, with 13% observed a single time. Of the sample, around 15% falls within the top ten clones.

CDR1 PRHDT and CDR2 FYEKMQ are derived from the germline V gene (reference sequence). V gives up 2 bases and J gives up 2 bases, and the segment between their germline ends measures 10 bases. The CDR3 has 14 amino acids, counting the end cysteine and phenylalanine. CDR3 DNA is the only sequence kept; it has 42 bases, read in frame from the first base. This specimen's treatment or condition label, per the study, means: live attenuated yellow fever vaccine strain. Two biological replicates of bulk PBMCs were collected at each blood-draw timepoint. PBMCs were isolated from peripheral blood using a standard Ficoll-Paque protocol. TriZol was used to extract RNA from bulk PBMCs, from CD4 and CD8 fractions, and from dextramer-positive and dextramer-negative fractions. Points on this clonotype: No cognate antigen has been identified for it. Base qualities are not provided; no much larger clone lies one nucleotide away.

This clonotype was obtained from a man under 40 who received the YFV17D yellow fever vaccine. The chain was built from TRBV13 and TRBJ2-7; a confident D gene designation cannot be given. The source material was PBMCs, sampled on the day of the yellow fever booster vaccination. The CDR3 reads CASSLISRAYEQYF. The DNA is as follows: TGTGCCAGCAGCTTAATATCTCGGGCCTACGAGCAGTACTTC.